This T cell receptor beta chain originates from a study of post-analysis software for immune sequencing data. Study in general: Relapsing-remitting, secondary progressive and progressive-relapsing multiple sclerosis courses were included. Notes on the study in general: Among about 5 TRBV segments more frequent in patients than controls were TRBV5-6, TRBV5-1 and TRBV20-1.

The CDR3 consists of 14 residues. The germline V gene encodes CDR1 SQVTM and CDR2 ANQGSEA. V lost 5 bases and J lost 4; bases outside the gene matches: 10. This clonotype was observed a few times. Its antigen remains unidentified. The TCR beta cDNA libraries carried unique molecular identifiers. T cells numbering roughly 1 to 10 million yielded cDNA molecules that totaled about 500,000. Via MiXCR, TCRdb re-called the PCR reads, giving one row per CDR3 protein. The sample shows 820,000 or so distinct CDR3 sequences, roughly 58% of them seen only once. The specimen was blood. The sequence was obtained from a girl aged 5-17 years with multiple sclerosis. The chain combines TRBV29-1 with TRBJ2-5, with TRBD1 matching 7 bases. The CDR3 loop is CSVSLTGSLETQYF. The CDR3 bases are TGCAGCGTTTCATTGACAGGGTCTCTAGAGACCCAGTACTTC.